This TCR beta chain stems from a study of T cell repertoires in cytomegalovirus infection. For the study at large: CMV infection plus the matching HLA type was flagged by public TCR beta signatures. Regarding the study as a whole: Across the ex vivo response, the dominant clonotypes were HLA-C-restricted CMV-specific TCR beta clonotypes. Carriers of CMV plus the relevant HLA were identified by cumulative public TCR beta family frequency.

Comments on this clonotype: Its antigen is not identified.

TCRdb reanalysed the reads using MiXCR and keeps one entry per CDR3 protein. The repertoire includes 150,000 to 200,000 distinct CDR3 sequences, 25% to 30% of them detected once, and about 31% sits in the top ten. The CDR3 sequence is 12 residues long. V lost 5 bases and J lost 4, with 8 bases in between. The TCR was taken from a human donor in good health (CMV status not recorded). Some clones in this sample may be carry-over from other donors' samples. V gene TRBV12-3 or TRBV12-4 combines with J gene TRBJ1-1; D remains unclear. The specimen sequenced was PBMCs. The CDR3 spells CASSPHPTEAFF. CDR3 nucleotides: TGTGCCAGCAGTCCTCACCCCACTGAAGCTTTCTTT.